Below, one T cell receptor (beta chain) is given with its context. This sample was taken from a study of T cell changes during pregnancy in multiple sclerosis. Germline V gene data show CDR1 as LGHNT and CDR2 as FRNRAP. The ends lost 3 bases at V and 8 bases at J; junction bases unmatched: 11. The CDR3 length is 18 residues. Profiled with immunoSEQ multiplex PCR; TCRdb holds only in-frame clones, not every one. The sample yields approximately 32,000 clones, 89% seen once. The chain joins TRBV12-5 to TRBJ2-1, with 15 bases identical to TRBD2. The clonotype originates from a female donor with multiple sclerosis, enrolled in a pregnancy study. The source material was CD8+ T cells from peripheral blood mononuclear cells, sampled in the second trimester of pregnancy. The chain's CDR3 is CASGFGGGLAGGRDEQFF. Written as DNA, the CDR3 is TGTGCTAGTGGTTTTGGCGGGGGACTAGCGGGGGGCAGGGATGAGCAGTTCTTC.